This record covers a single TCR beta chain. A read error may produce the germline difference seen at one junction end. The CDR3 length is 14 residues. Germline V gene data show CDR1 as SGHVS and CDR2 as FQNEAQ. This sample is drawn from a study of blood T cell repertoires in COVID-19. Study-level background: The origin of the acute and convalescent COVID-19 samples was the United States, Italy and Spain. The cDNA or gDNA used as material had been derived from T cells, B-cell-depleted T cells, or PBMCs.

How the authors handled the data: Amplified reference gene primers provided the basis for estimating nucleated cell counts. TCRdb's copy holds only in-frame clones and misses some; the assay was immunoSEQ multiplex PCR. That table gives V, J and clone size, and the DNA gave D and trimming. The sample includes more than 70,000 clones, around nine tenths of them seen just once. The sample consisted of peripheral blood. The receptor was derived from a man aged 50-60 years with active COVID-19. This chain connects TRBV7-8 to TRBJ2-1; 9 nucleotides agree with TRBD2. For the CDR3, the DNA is TGTGCCAGCAGCATAGCGGGAGTCATGGATGAGCAGTTCTTC. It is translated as CASSIAGVMDEQFF. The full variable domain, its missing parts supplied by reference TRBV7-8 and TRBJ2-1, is GAGVSQSPRYKVAKRGQDVALRCDPISGHVSLFWYQQALGQGPEFLTYFQNEAQLDKSGLPSDRFFAERPEGSVSTLKIQRTQQEDSAVYLCASSIAGVMDEQFFGPGTRLTVL.